This TCR beta chain comes out of a study of shared T cell receptors in the human thymus. Using immunoSEQ multiplex PCR, the repertoire was profiled, and TCRdb retains in-frame clones only, with some absent. The table has hundreds of thousands of clones, around nine tenths seen once. The CDR3 has 14 amino acids. V gave up 4 bases and J gave up 0 bases, with 10 bases separating them. Germline CDR1 SQVTM, CDR2 ANQGSEA. The same data also contributed to another study, on human thymus T cells. From that paper: Donation was from healthy Finnish infants who were having corrective surgery that addressed congenital heart defects. Thymic material originated from resections removed in the course of corrective heart surgery. Biased V and J segment usage appeared in thymus and peripheral blood. Thymic TCR repertoires of unrelated people reportedly overlapped highly.

This chain joins TRBV29-1 and TRBJ2-1, with D maybe TRBD1 (6 bases). The sequencing sample was made of thymocytes. The clonotype originates from a boy in the first two years of life with a congenital heart defect. CDR3 in DNA: TGCAGCGTTGGGGGCAGGGGCTCCTACAATGAGCAGTTCTTC. Translation: CSVGGRGSYNEQFF.